These 19 T cell receptor beta chains were sequenced from one sample in a study of CD8 T cells in Susac syndrome. RNA amounts of roughly 0.5 to 1 ug underwent reverse transcription with random hexamers. TCRdb used MiXCR to reprocess the immunoSEQ multiplex PCR reads, holding one entry per CDR3 protein. The table has under 350,000 distinct CDR3 sequences, around 92% seen once. Sequencing was carried out using CD4+ T cells from PBMCs. The receptors here all came from a human donor with multiple sclerosis.

This rearrangement joins TRBV7-2 to TRBJ2-1, with TRBD1 identical over 10 bases. Germline CDR1 reads SGHTA; CDR2 reads FQGNSA. The CDR3 is 15 amino acids. V dropped 5 bases and J dropped 12; count of bases not matched to a gene: 13. DNA of the CDR3: TGTGCCAGCAGCACTGGGACAGGGGAGAAGACCGGGCAGTTCTTC. As protein: CASSTGTGEKTGQFF.

The chain combines TRBV3-1 with TRBJ2-7; D gene ambiguous. Trimming stripped 5 bases from V and 0 bases from J, with 11 bases between. Germline V lookup: CDR1 LGHDT, CDR2 YNNKEL (reference sequence). The CDR3 spans 14 residues. CDR3: CASSLLGSSYEQYF. CDR3 sequence (DNA): TGTGCCAGCAGCTTATTGGGATCCTCCTACGAGCAGTACTTC.

J is TRBJ1-2 and V is TRBV6-5, with D unclear. Trimming stripped 7 bases from V and 2 bases from J, with 11 bases between. The CDR3 spans 13 residues. The V gene's germline CDR1 is MNHEY and CDR2 SVGAGI. The CDR3 spells CASTADRNYGYTF. Written as DNA, the CDR3 is TGTGCCAGCACCGCGGACCGAAACTATGGCTACACCTTC.

The rearrangement links TRBV7-3 to TRBJ2-2; D remains ambiguous. The V gene lost 5 bases and the J gene lost 1 base, with 5 bases spanning the gap. Germline values: CDR1 SGHTA, CDR2 FQGTGA. The CDR3 consists of 13 residues. CDR3 bases: TGTGCCAGCAGCGCAGAGAACACCGGGGAGCTGTTTTTT. Its protein is CASSAENTGELFF.

The chain couples TRBV30 to TRBJ1-3, with D perhaps TRBD1 (6 bases). The V and J ends lost 5 bases and 0 bases respectively, with 11 bases between them. There are 14 residues in the CDR3. The germline V gene has CDR1 GTSNPN and CDR2 SVGIG (reference sequence). The CDR3 coding sequence is TGTGCCTGGGCTACGACAGGCTCTGGAAACACCATATATTTT. Translation: CAWATTGSGNTIYF.

CDR3 region: CSASGLAGDNEQFF. The CDR3 nucleotides are TGCAGTGCTAGTGGTCTAGCGGGAGATAATGAGCAGTTCTTC. This chain joins TRBV20-1 and TRBJ2-1, with 10 bases that match TRBD2. The V gene's germline CDR1 is DFQATT and CDR2 SNEGSKA (reference sequence). V shed 3 bases and J 7 bases; nucleotides not matched to a gene: 6. The CDR3 consists of 14 residues.

CDR3: CASSLLGYETQYF. CDR3 nucleotide sequence: TGCGCCAGCAGCTTGTTAGGGTACGAGACCCAGTACTTC. The V call is TRBV5-1, the J call TRBJ2-5, with D hard to call. The CDR3 has 13 amino acids. Trimming took 1 base from V and 5 from J, leaving 9 bases between them. CDR1 is SGHRS, CDR2 YFSETQ, per germline.

The rearrangement links TRBV4-1 to TRBJ2-7; 10 bases are a match to TRBD1. V shed 1 base, J shed 5 bases, and the junction held 2 bases outside the gene matches. CDR1 and CDR2 from the germline V gene are MGHRA and YSYEKL. This CDR3 has 14 residues. The CDR3 sequence: CASSQGTGGNEQYF. The CDR3 bases are TGCGCCAGCAGCCAAGGGACAGGGGGAAACGAGCAGTACTTC.

In DNA form, the CDR3 reads TGCAGTGCTAGAGATCTCAATTCACCGGGACCCCGGGATAATTCACCCCTCCACTTT. This codes for CSARDLNSPGPRDNSPLHF. The chain has TRBV20-1 and TRBJ1-6; D might be TRBD1 (5 bases). Germline V CDR1 and CDR2: DFQATT, SNEGSKA (reference sequence). V was shortened by 0 bases and J by 5 bases, with 23 bases between the two germline ends. This CDR3 has 19 residues.

V and J are TRBV6-1 and TRBJ1-5; D remains unclear. V lost 7 bases and J lost 9, with 16 bases in between. The CDR3 has 13 residues. CDR1 MNHNS and CDR2 SASEGT come from the germline V gene. The CDR3 sequence: CASTPQAPTPQHF. CDR3 coding DNA: TGTGCCAGCACCCCCCAGGCCCCGACGCCCCAGCATTTT.

The chain recombines TRBV6-5 with TRBJ1-4; unclear D gene. Trimming removed 7 bases from V and 6 bases from J, with 18 bases in between. This CDR3 contains 15 residues. Germline assignment: CDR1 MNHEY and CDR2 SVGAGI. In DNA form, the CDR3 reads TGTGCCAGCAATAACCGCCGGGTCCGGCATGAAAAACTGTTTTTT. Translated, it gives CASNNRRVRHEKLFF.

J is TRBJ2-5 and V is TRBV7-9, with TRBD1 matching 9 bases. With 5 bases clipped from V and 4 bases from J, the junction kept 8 bases outside the gene matches. Germline CDR1 reads SEHNR; CDR2 reads FQNEAQ (reference sequence). This CDR3 region has 15 residues. This CDR3 reads CASSPQQGASETQYF. The CDR3 coding sequence is TGTGCCAGCAGCCCTCAACAGGGGGCGTCAGAGACCCAGTACTTC.

V gene TRBV5-1 combines with J gene TRBJ1-6; D gene ambiguous. The V end was cut by 4 bases, the J end by 7 bases, with 15 bases between. Germline V gene lookup returns CDR1 SGHRS and CDR2 YFSETQ. This CDR3 is built from 15 residues. CDR3 DNA sequence: TGCGCCAGCAGCCCCCTGTCATTAGGGAATTCACCCCTCCACTTT. It is translated as CASSPLSLGNSPLHF.

The chain has TRBV3-1 and TRBJ1-5, with 9 bases fitting TRBD1. V was clipped by 5 bases and J by 7 bases; unmatched bases: 12. Per the germline V gene, CDR1 is LGHDT and CDR2 is YNNKEL (reference sequence). This CDR3 contains 16 residues. This CDR3 reads CASSSGTGTGKQPQHF. In DNA, the CDR3 is TGTGCCAGCAGCTCTGGGACCGGGACAGGGAAACAGCCCCAGCATTTT.

The chain combines TRBV12-3 or TRBV12-4 with TRBJ2-1; 9 bases are a match to TRBD2. The length of the CDR3 is 15 residues. The junction had 11 bases not matched to a gene; V was cut back by 8 bases and J by 6 bases. In DNA form, the CDR3 reads TGTGCCAGCCGATTAGGGACTAGCTCCACCAATGAGCAGTTCTTC. This encodes CASRLGTSSTNEQFF.

For the CDR3, the DNA is TGTGCCAGCAGCGTTCAACCGGGACAGAGCTCCTACGAGCAGTACTTC. Translation gives CASSVQPGQSSYEQYF. This chain joins TRBV9 and TRBJ2-7, with 7 bases that match TRBD1. Germline loops: CDR1 SGDLS, CDR2 YYNGEE. The CDR3 covers 16 residues. Unmatched junction bases numbered 8, after V lost 2 bases and J lost 0 bases.

The CDR3 bases are TGCGCCAGCGGCAACCCGGGGAGAGGGGAGCTGTTTTTT. Its protein is CASGNPGRGELFF. The genes are TRBV5-1 and TRBJ2-2, with D possibly TRBD2 on 5 matching bases. The V gene's germline CDR1 is SGHRS and CDR2 YFSETQ. The CDR3 is 13 residues long. V was cut by 7 bases and J by 8 bases, with 15 bases left in between.

CDR3 nucleotide sequence: TGTGCCAGCAGCTTAGCGGGCTATCAGCCCCAGCATTTT. This encodes CASSLAGYQPQHF. This chain connects TRBV7-2 to TRBJ1-5; D gene uncertain. CDR1 is SGHTA, CDR2 FQGNSA, per germline. CDR3 length: 13 amino acids. V was trimmed by 0 bases and J by 5 bases, leaving 5 bases between them. Looking up the rest from reference TRBV7-2 and TRBJ1-5 gives the full variable domain: GAGVSQSPSNKVTEKGKDVELRCDPISGHTALYWYRQSLGQGLEFLIYFQGNSAPDKSGLPSDRFSAERTGGSVSTLTIQRTQQEDSAVYLCASSLAGYQPQHFGDGTRLSIL.

This sequence joins TRBV29-1 and TRBJ2-3; possibly TRBD1 for D (6 bases). Germline CDR1 and CDR2: SQVTM and ANQGSEA. CDR3 size: 14 residues. With 2 bases removed from V and 5 bases from J, the gap between germline ends came to 14 bases. CDR3 nucleotide sequence: TGCAGCGTTGAATGGTACAGGGTAGGAGATACGCAGTATTTT. It translates to CSVEWYRVGDTQYF.